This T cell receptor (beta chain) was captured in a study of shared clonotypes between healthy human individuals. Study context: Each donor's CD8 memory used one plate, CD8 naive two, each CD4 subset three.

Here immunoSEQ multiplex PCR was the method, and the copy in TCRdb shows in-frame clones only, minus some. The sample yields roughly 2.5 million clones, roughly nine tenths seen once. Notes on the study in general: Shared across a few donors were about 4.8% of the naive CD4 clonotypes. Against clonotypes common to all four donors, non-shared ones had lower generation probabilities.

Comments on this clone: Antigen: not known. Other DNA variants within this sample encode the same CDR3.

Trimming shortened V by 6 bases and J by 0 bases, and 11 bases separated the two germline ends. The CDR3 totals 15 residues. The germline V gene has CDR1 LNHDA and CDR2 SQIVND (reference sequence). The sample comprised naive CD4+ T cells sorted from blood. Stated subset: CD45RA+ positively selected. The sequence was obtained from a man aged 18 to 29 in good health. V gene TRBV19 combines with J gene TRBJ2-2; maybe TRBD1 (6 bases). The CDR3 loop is CASSPGTTNTGELFF. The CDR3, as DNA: TGTGCCAGTAGCCCCGGGACAACGAACACCGGGGAGCTGTTTTTT.